The sequence of this T cell receptor (beta chain) was determined in a study of T cell repertoires in cytomegalovirus infection. Background on the study: CMV epitopes in the study were HLA-C-restricted (recently identified) and HLA-B-restricted (well studied). Public TCR beta signature analysis indicated the presence of both CMV infection and matching HLA type.

TCRdb redid the calling of the reads with MiXCR, one entry per CDR3 protein. The sample lists under 200,000 distinct CDR3 sequences; less than 25% were seen once. V gave up 2 bases and J gave up 1 base, with 9 bases separating them. Germline V gene sequence: CDR1 MNHEY, CDR2 SVGAGI. The CDR3 is 14 amino acids. A note on this clonotype: Its specificity is not known.

Whole-study results and caveats: HLA-C-restricted CMV clonotypes gave the most frequent clonotype in two of eight donors. Cumulated frequencies of public TCR beta families served to identify carriers of CMV plus the relevant HLA.

Sequencing was performed on CD8+ T cells from cultured PBMCs, taken from culture after CMV antigen stimulation. This rearrangement joins TRBV6-5 to TRBJ2-7; no definite D call. The clonotype was recovered from a human donor in good health (CMV status not recorded). Some clones in this sample may be carry-over from other donors' samples. The CDR3 DNA is TGTGCCAGCAGTTACGGATGGCAGTCCTACGAGCAGTACTTC. This codes for CASSYGWQSYEQYF.